What follows is one T cell receptor (beta chain) and its context. The antigen remains undetermined. Bulk TCR library preparation followed previously described methods with listed TCR primers. TCRdb re-derived calls from the PCR reads in MiXCR, one entry per CDR3 protein. Altogether roughly 65,000 distinct CDR3 sequences are present, around a sixth being singletons, with the ten largest covering 1.5%. This sample is drawn from a study of molecular identifiers for immune sequencing clone quantification. Study-wide background: Replicate runs used RNA from approximately 20,000 or 100,000 naive CD8 cells, which was split five ways into aliquots, and four of those aliquots were then sequenced. Findings and limits, study-wide: Sizes of highly expanded clones could be underestimated through identical TCRs sharing a barcode.

The ends were cut back, 5 bases at V and 4 bases at J, with 20 bases in the middle. Per the germline V gene, CDR1 is SGHVS and CDR2 is FQNEAQ. The CDR3 has 16 residues. It was from around 20,000 to 990,000 sorted cells, with 10%, 30% or 50% RNA, that naive CD8 libraries came. The origin of this receptor is a human donor in good health. Some libraries in this study had Jurkat cell RNA spiked in. The chain links TRBV7-8 to TRBJ1-1; D might be TRBD1 (6 bases). The specimen sequenced was naive CD8+ T cells from blood, with Jurkat cell RNA spiked in. Subset described: FACS-sorted CD8+CD4-CCR7+CD45RA+ naive T cells. DNA of the CDR3: TGTGCCAGCAGCACATCCTACTCAGGGGTGGGCACTGAAGCTTTCTTT. This gives the protein CASSTSYSGVGTEAFF.